This TCR beta chain originates from a study of cytomegalovirus exposure and HLA in healthy donors. Study-wide results and limits: Immune exposure data for these donors was limited to CMV serostatus. HLA allele associations emerged for roughly 17,000 TCR beta sequences in a later analysis, at 0.05 false discovery rate.

Worth noting for this clone: Its specificity is not known.

The V gene's germline CDR1 is MNHNY and CDR2 SVGAGI (reference sequence). This CDR3 has 16 residues. Trimming removed 5 bases from V and 4 bases from J, with 18 bases in between. Donors had nominal health at sampling but likely had unrecorded immune exposures. The primer mix had 60 Vbeta and 13 Jbeta primers. Here immunoSEQ multiplex PCR was the method, and the copy in TCRdb shows in-frame clones only, minus some. The sample has 130,000 to 150,000 clones; approximately 79% are singletons. Sequencing input: PBMCs. The J gene is TRBJ1-5, the V gene TRBV6-6; TRBD1 might be the D (5 bases). The receptor's source is a woman aged 30 to 39 in good health and CMV-seronegative. CDR3 loop: CASSTSRGRGNQPQHF. CDR3 nucleotides: TGTGCCAGCAGTACCTCCCGGGGCCGGGGGAATCAGCCCCAGCATTTT.